Listed here is a single T cell receptor (beta chain). Its cognate antigen is unknown. The germline CDR1 and CDR2 sequences are MRHNA and SNTAGT. The V end lost 2 bases, the J end lost 0 bases, and 11 bases lay between the germline ends. The CDR3 length is 16 residues. Clones were read by immunoSEQ multiplex PCR, and TCRdb kept only the in-frame ones, dropping some. In the table there are about 40,000 clones, about 90% of which are singletons. The entry originates in a study of graft-versus-host responses after intestinal transplantation. Whole-study context: The whole recipient group had anti-thymocyte globulin induction followed by tacrolimus and steroids for roughly 3 years.

General observations from the study: Recipient bone marrow held GvH clones, some seen earlier in ileum or blood.

The sequencing here drew on PBMCs, taken roughly 300 days after intestinal transplant. The chain couples TRBV6-4 to TRBJ1-5; D remains unclear. The receptor's source is a human patient who received an intestinal transplant, so some T cells may come from the graft donor. The CDR3 nucleotides read TGTGCCAGCAGTGACGGAAGCCCCTATAGCAATCAGCCCCAGCATTTT. It codes for CASSDGSPYSNQPQHF.